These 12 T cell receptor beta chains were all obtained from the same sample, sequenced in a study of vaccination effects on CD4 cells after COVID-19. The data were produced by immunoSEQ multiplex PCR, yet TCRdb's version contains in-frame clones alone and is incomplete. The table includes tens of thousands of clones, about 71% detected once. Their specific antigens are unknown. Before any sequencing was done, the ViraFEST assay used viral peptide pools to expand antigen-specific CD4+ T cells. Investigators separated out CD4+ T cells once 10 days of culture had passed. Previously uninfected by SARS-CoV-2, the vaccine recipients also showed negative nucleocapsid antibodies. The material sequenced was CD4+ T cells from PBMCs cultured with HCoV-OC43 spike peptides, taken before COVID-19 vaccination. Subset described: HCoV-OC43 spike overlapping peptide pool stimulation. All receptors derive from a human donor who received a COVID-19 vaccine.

CDR3 protein: CASGTSGKGEQFF. The CDR3 DNA is TGCGCCAGCGGGACTAGCGGGAAGGGTGAGCAGTTCTTC. This chain joins TRBV10-1 and TRBJ2-1, with TRBD2 matching 13 bases. CDR3 size: 13 residues. The germline V gene encodes CDR1 WNHNN and CDR2 SYGVQD (reference sequence). The junction had 4 bases not matched to a gene; V was cut back by 8 bases and J by 9 bases.

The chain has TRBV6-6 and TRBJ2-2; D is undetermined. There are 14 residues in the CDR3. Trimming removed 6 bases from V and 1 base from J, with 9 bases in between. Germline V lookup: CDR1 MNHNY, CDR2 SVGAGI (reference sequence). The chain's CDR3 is CASRSAQNTGELFF. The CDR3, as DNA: TGTGCCAGCAGGTCTGCACAGAACACCGGGGAGCTGTTTTTT.

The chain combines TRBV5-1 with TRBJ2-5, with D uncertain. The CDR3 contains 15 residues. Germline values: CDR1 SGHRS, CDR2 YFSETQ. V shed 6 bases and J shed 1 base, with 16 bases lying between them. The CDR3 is CASTDLTTAQETQYF. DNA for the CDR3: TGCGCCAGCACAGACCTAACTACTGCCCAAGAGACCCAGTACTTC.

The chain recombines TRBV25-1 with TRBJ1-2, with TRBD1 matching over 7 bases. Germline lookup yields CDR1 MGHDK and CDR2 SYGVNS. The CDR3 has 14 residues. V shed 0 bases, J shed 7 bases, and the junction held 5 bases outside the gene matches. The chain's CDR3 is CASSEYGQDFGYTF. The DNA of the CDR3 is TGTGCCAGCAGTGAATATGGACAGGATTTTGGCTACACCTTC.

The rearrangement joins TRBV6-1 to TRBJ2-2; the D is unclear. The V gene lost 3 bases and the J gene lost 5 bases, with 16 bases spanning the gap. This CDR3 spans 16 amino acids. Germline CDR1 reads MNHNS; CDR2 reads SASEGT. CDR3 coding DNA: TGTGCCAGCAGTGACCGCGTTCATTCAGGAACCGGGGAGCTGTTTTTT. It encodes CASSDRVHSGTGELFF.

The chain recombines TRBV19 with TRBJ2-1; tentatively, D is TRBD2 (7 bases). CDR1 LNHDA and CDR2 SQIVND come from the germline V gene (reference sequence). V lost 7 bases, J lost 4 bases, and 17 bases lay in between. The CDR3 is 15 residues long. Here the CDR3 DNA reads TGTGCCAGTAATTGGGGGCTAGCGGAATACAATGAGCAGTTCTTC. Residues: CASNWGLAEYNEQFF.

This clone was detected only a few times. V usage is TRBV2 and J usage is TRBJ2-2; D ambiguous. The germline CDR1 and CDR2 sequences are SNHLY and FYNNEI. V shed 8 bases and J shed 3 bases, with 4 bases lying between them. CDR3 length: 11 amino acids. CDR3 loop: CASAYTGELFF. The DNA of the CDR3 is TGTGCCAGCGCTTACACCGGGGAGCTGTTTTTT.

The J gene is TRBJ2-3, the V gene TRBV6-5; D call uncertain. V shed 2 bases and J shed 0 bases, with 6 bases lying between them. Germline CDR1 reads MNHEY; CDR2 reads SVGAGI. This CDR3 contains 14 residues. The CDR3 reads CASSYTSSTDTQYF. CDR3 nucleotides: TGTGCCAGCAGTTACACTTCTAGCACAGATACGCAGTATTTT.

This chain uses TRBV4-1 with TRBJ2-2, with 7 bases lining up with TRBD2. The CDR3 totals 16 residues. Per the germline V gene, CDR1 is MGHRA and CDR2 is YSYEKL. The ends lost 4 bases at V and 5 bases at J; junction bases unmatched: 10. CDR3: CASSLRTGGVTGELFF. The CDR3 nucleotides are TGCGCCAGCAGCCTCCGCACGGGGGGAGTTACCGGGGAGCTGTTTTTT.

The CDR3 loop reads CASSEGAQKETQYF. CDR3 DNA sequence: TGTGCCAGCAGTGAAGGGGCCCAGAAGGAGACCCAGTACTTC. The chain couples TRBV25-1 to TRBJ2-5; the D gene is possibly TRBD1 (5 bases). The CDR3 is 14 amino acids. Trimming removed 2 bases from V and 5 bases from J, with 12 bases in between. In germline, CDR1 is MGHDK, CDR2 SYGVNS.

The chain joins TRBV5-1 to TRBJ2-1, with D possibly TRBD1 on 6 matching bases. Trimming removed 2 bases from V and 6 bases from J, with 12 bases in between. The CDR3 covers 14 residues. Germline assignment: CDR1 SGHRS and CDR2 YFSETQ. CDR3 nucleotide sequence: TGCGCCAGCAGCTTATCAGGGGTTGGCAATGAGCAGTTCTTC. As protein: CASSLSGVGNEQFF.

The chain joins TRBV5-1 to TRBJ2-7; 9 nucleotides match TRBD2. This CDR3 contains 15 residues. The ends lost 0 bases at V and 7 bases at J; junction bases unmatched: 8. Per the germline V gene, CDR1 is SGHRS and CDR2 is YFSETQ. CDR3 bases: TGCGCCAGCAGCTTGGGTAGCGGGGGTAGTTCAGAGCAGTACTTC. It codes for CASSLGSGGSSEQYF.